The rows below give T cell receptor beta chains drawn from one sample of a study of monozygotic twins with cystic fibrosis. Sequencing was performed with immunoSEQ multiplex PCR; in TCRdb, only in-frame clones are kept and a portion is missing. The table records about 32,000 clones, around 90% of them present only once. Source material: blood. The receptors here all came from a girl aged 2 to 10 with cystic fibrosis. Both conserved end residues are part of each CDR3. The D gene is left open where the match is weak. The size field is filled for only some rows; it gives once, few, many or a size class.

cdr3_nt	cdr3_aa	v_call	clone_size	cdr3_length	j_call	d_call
TGTGCCAGTAGTATTGGAGGGGGCCGAAACAATGAGCAGTTCTTC	CASSIGGGRNNEQFF	TRBV19	NA	15	TRBJ2-1	NA
TGTGCCAGCAGGACTGGAGGGGGATTTGACTACGAGCAGTACTTC	CASRTGGGFDYEQYF	TRBV2	NA	15	TRBJ2-7	NA
TGTGCCAGCAGTGCCCCGACAGGGATCGGCCACCACGAGCAGTACTTC	CASSAPTGIGHHEQYF	TRBV6-4	once	16	TRBJ2-7	TRBD1
TGTGCCTGGAAAGACAGAATCTCCTACGAGCAGTACTTC	CAWKDRISYEQYF	TRBV30	NA	13	TRBJ2-7	NA
TGTGCCAGTAGAGGGCCCGAAGAGACCCAGTACTTC	CASRGPEETQYF	TRBV19	NA	12	TRBJ2-5	NA
TGTGCCAGCAGCGAGACGGGACTACCCTATGAGCAGTTCTTC	CASSETGLPYEQFF	TRBV9	NA	14	TRBJ2-1	TRBD2
TGCGCCAGCAGCCAAGGACAGGGTAGGAATGAAAAACTGTTTTTT	CASSQGQGRNEKLFF	TRBV4-3	NA	15	TRBJ1-4	TRBD1
TGTGCCAGCAGTACCATCAGGGGCACCATATATTTT	CASSTIRGTIYF	TRBV6-5	once	12	TRBJ1-3	NA
TGTGCCAGCAGCTTATATCGGGGGACGGCAAACAATGAGCAGTTCTTC	CASSLYRGTANNEQFF	TRBV7-2	NA	16	TRBJ2-1	NA
TGTGCCAGCAGTCCCGGGACAGGGCCTATTGGCTACACCTTC	CASSPGTGPIGYTF	TRBV5-4	NA	14	TRBJ1-2	TRBD1
TGCGCCAGCAGCTTGTTTATGCCGGACAGTAACTATGGCTACACCTTC	CASSLFMPDSNYGYTF	TRBV5-1	NA	16	TRBJ1-2	NA
TGTGCCAGCACCGGGTTCCCTAATGAAAAACTGTTTTTT	CASTGFPNEKLFF	TRBV7-2	NA	13	TRBJ1-4	NA
TGTGCCAGCAGGGGCATGGGGGGTCAAGAGACCCAGTACTTC	CASRGMGGQETQYF	TRBV5-5	once	14	TRBJ2-5	NA
TGTGCCAGCAGCCACTCAGGGGGGACTGAAGCTTTCTTT	CASSHSGGTEAFF	TRBV11-2	NA	13	TRBJ1-1	TRBD1
TGTGCCAGTAGTATATGGCGGATAGGTAACTATGGCTACACCTTC	CASSIWRIGNYGYTF	TRBV19	NA	15	TRBJ1-2	NA
TGTGCCAGCAGCTCTATCTACAATGAGCAGTTCTTC	CASSSIYNEQFF	TRBV6-5	NA	12	TRBJ2-1	NA
TGTGCCAGCAGTGAATATAGGGAGACCCAGTACTTC	CASSEYRETQYF	TRBV6-1	NA	12	TRBJ2-5	NA
TGTGCCAGCAGTGAAAGGGACAAAAGGGACGGGGGCTACACCTTC	CASSERDKRDGGYTF	TRBV2	NA	15	TRBJ1-2	NA
TGTGCCAGCAGCGGGACTCCCCAAGAGACCCAGTACTTC	CASSGTPQETQYF	TRBV7-2	NA	13	TRBJ2-5	NA
TGCGCCAGCAGCCAAGGGACGGCCAACACTGAAGCTTTCTTT	CASSQGTANTEAFF	TRBV4-1	few	14	TRBJ1-1	NA
TGTGCCAGCAGCCCTATAGAGAACACTGAAGCTTTCTTT	CASSPIENTEAFF	TRBV6-6	NA	13	TRBJ1-1	NA
TGTGCCTGGAGTGGGAACAGATATGGCTACACCTTC	CAWSGNRYGYTF	TRBV30	NA	12	TRBJ1-2	NA
TGTGCCAGCGGACTCGGGGGCAGGGTAAGAACTGAAGCTTTCTTT	CASGLGGRVRTEAFF	TRBV2	NA	15	TRBJ1-1	NA
TGCGCCAGCAGCGTCGGACTTGATTCACCCCTCCACTTT	CASSVGLDSPLHF	TRBV5-1	NA	13	TRBJ1-6	NA
TGTGCCAGCAGCTTACCCGTGCCGGACAATGAGCAGTTCTTC	CASSLPVPDNEQFF	TRBV11-2	NA	14	TRBJ2-1	NA
TGTGCCAGCAGCCCCCGCCCTAGGGCCTACAATGAGCAGTTCTTC	CASSPRPRAYNEQFF	TRBV9	NA	15	TRBJ2-1	NA
TGTGCCAGCAGTAAGTACGGACCGTATGAGGACACTGAAGCTTTCTTT	CASSKYGPYEDTEAFF	TRBV6-6	NA	16	TRBJ1-1	NA
TGTGCCAGCAGCTTGGGTCAGGGGTTGTACACTGAAGCTTTCTTT	CASSLGQGLYTEAFF	TRBV5-6	NA	15	TRBJ1-1	NA
TGTGCCAGCAGCCAAGTAGGAGACGAGCGAACCCAAGAGACCCAGTACTTC	CASSQVGDERTQETQYF	TRBV4-2	once	17	TRBJ2-5	NA